This passage covers 27 T cell receptor beta chains from one sample sequenced in a study of CD8 T cells in ankylosing spondylitis. TCRdb re-analysed the 5' RACE reads in MiXCR, keeping a single row per CDR3 protein. The sample contains under 550,000 distinct CDR3 sequences, around 26% of which appear only once. Their antigens are not known. Study-level results: Seemingly distinctive of ankylosing spondylitis blood was a TCR beta motif formed by eight highly homologous variants.

The specimen was blood, either unsorted or a sorted T cell fraction (not recorded which). Every receptor here comes from a male donor with ankylosing spondylitis.

In its sample, this clonotype was seen a few times. V and J are TRBV2 and TRBJ1-2; tentative D call: TRBD1 (6 bases). This CDR3 comprises 16 residues. Germline V gene data show CDR1 as SNHLY and CDR2 as FYNNEI. Trimming took off 4 bases at V and 0 bases at J, with 15 bases between the two ends. The CDR3 region has the DNA TGTGCCAGCAGTGGGGAGTGGGGGGCCGCTAACTATGGCTACACCTTC. Translating gives CASSGEWGAANYGYTF. The variable domain in full, with the rest retrieved from reference TRBV2 and TRBJ1-2, is EPEVTQTPSHQVTQMGQEVILRCVPISNHLYFYWYRQILGQKVEFLVSFYNNEISEKSEIFDDQFSVERPDGSNFTLKIRSTKLEDSAMYFCASSGEWGAANYGYTFGSGTRLTVV.

The CDR3 region is CASQALRQGVLNEQFF. For the CDR3, the DNA is TGTGCCAGTCAGGCCCTGCGACAGGGTGTGCTCAATGAGCAGTTCTTC. The chain combines TRBV19 with TRBJ2-1; 7 nucleotides agree with TRBD1. CDR1 LNHDA and CDR2 SQIVND come from the germline V gene (reference sequence). The CDR3 covers 16 residues. V dropped 8 bases and J dropped 6; count of bases not matched to a gene: 16.

The table lists this clonotype with a few counts. The gene calls are TRBV20-1 and TRBJ1-6, with D unresolved. Trimming removed 3 bases from V and 7 bases from J, with 10 bases in between. Germline CDR1 is DFQATT and CDR2 is SNEGSKA (reference sequence). The CDR3 totals 13 residues. CDR3 loop: CSASSSVNSPLHF. CDR3 in DNA: TGCAGTGCTAGTAGTTCGGTCAATTCACCCCTCCACTTT.

This chain uses TRBV7-2 with TRBJ2-1; 9 nucleotides align to TRBD2. This CDR3 spans 15 amino acids. Losses at the gene ends were 2 bases for V and 3 bases for J; bases not matched to a gene: 2. Germline CDR1 SGHTA, CDR2 FQGNSA. Here the CDR3 DNA reads TGTGCCAGCAGCTTACCGACTAGCGGCTACAATGAGCAGTTCTTC. Translating gives CASSLPTSGYNEQFF.

V gene TRBV11-2 combines with J gene TRBJ2-7; 11 positions agree with TRBD2. J lost 4 bases, V lost 5 bases, and 7 bases had no gene match. CDR1 is SGHAT, CDR2 FQNNGV, per germline. CDR3 size: 15 residues. The CDR3 reads CASSLRLAGTYEQYV. The CDR3 coding sequence is TGTGCCAGCAGCCTCCGACTAGCGGGGACTTACGAGCAGTACGTC.

This CDR3 reads CASSLSPAGVVSGELFF. For the CDR3, the DNA is TGTGCCAGCAGCTTATCTCCGGCTGGCGTCGTGTCCGGGGAGCTGTTTTTT. This sequence joins TRBV7-9 and TRBJ2-2; no clear D. From germline, CDR1 is SEHNR and CDR2 FQNEAQ (reference sequence). Trimming stripped 2 bases from V and 6 bases from J, with 19 bases between. The CDR3 consists of 17 residues.

This clonotype was picked up many times. The chain combines TRBV29-1 with TRBJ2-5, with 7 bases lining up with TRBD2. The trim removed 4 bases at V and 5 bases at J, leaving 10 bases unmatched. The CDR3 loop spans 14 amino acids. CDR1 and CDR2 (germline): SQVTM, ANQGSEA. CDR3 coding DNA: TGCAGCGTTGTACCAGGACTAGTGGGGGAGACCCAGTACTTC. It yields the protein CSVVPGLVGETQYF.

The rearrangement joins TRBV5-1 to TRBJ2-5; no definite D call. The CDR3 sequence is 14 residues long. The germline V gene encodes CDR1 SGHRS and CDR2 YFSETQ. The V end was cut by 1 base, the J end by 5 bases, with 12 bases between. The CDR3 here is CASSLLLSSETQYF. In nucleotides, the CDR3 is TGCGCCAGCAGCTTGTTGTTGTCTAGTGAGACCCAGTACTTC.

This chain connects TRBV5-1 to TRBJ2-2, with 14 bases matching TRBD2. V trimming: 2 bases; J trimming: 13 bases; junction bases outside the gene matches: 7. Germline CDR1 is SGHRS and CDR2 is YFSETQ. The CDR3 is made up of 15 amino acids. CDR3 coding DNA: TGCGCCAGCAGCTTACCGGGACTAGCGGGAGAGGGGCTGTTTTTT. It specifies CASSLPGLAGEGLFF.

This chain joins TRBV20-1 and TRBJ2-2, with TRBD1 as a possible D gene (7 bases). The CDR3 spans 15 residues. V lost 4 bases to trimming and J lost 2 bases, with 14 bases between them. Germline assignment: CDR1 DFQATT and CDR2 SNEGSKA (reference sequence). In DNA form, the CDR3 reads TGCAGTGCTACGGCGGGACAGCCAAACACCGGGGAGCTGTTTTTT. It translates to CSATAGQPNTGELFF.

This clonotype occurred a few times. The chain is built from TRBV5-1 and TRBJ2-1; 10 bases align to TRBD2. CDR1 is SGHRS, CDR2 YFSETQ, per germline. The junction had 5 bases not matched to a gene; V was cut back by 1 base and J by 1 base. This CDR3 region has 17 residues. In DNA form, the CDR3 reads TGCGCCAGCAGCTTGCTAGCGGGAGATATGTCCTACAATGAGCAGTTCTTC. Translation: CASSLLAGDMSYNEQFF.

This chain joins TRBV15 and TRBJ2-3, with 11 bases fitting TRBD2. This CDR3 region has 17 residues. Germline V gene data show CDR1 as LNHNV and CDR2 as YYDKDF (reference sequence). Trimming cost V 5 bases and J 2 bases; bases outside gene matches: 9. The CDR3 region is CATSAVLAGGLTDTQYF. In DNA, the CDR3 is TGTGCCACCAGCGCGGTCCTAGCGGGAGGTCTCACAGATACGCAGTATTTT.

The rearrangement links TRBV24-1 to TRBJ2-5; D tentatively reads TRBD1 or TRBD2 (5 bases each). Germline loops: CDR1 KGHDR, CDR2 SFDVKD. The CDR3 spans 15 residues. Trimming took 2 bases from V and 3 from J, leaving 12 bases between them. CDR3: CATSDSGGREETQYF. The CDR3 nucleotides read TGTGCCACCAGTGATTCCGGAGGCAGGGAAGAGACCCAGTACTTC.

The chain employs TRBV7-2 and TRBJ2-7; 9 positions agree with TRBD2. Germline V gives CDR1 SGHTA, CDR2 FQGNSA. J was trimmed by 4 bases and V by 5 bases; bases with no gene match: 9. The CDR3 is made up of 15 amino acids. The CDR3 loop is CASSLRAGGRYEQYF. The CDR3 bases are TGTGCCAGCAGCCTACGGGCGGGAGGGAGGTACGAGCAGTACTTC.

This clonotype was seen a few times. This chain connects TRBV5-1 to TRBJ2-1; TRBD2 matches at 7 bases. J was trimmed by 8 bases and V by 3 bases; bases with no gene match: 8. The CDR3 sequence is 14 residues long. Germline V gives CDR1 SGHRS, CDR2 YFSETQ. The CDR3, as DNA: TGCGCCAGCAGCTATACAAGCGGGAACTATGAGCAGTTCTTC. Protein product: CASSYTSGNYEQFF.

This clonotype was found a few times. The V call is TRBV12-3 or TRBV12-4, the J call TRBJ2-3; maybe TRBD1 (7 bases). The V and J ends lost 6 bases and 4 bases respectively, with 14 bases between them. The CDR3 contains 14 residues. The CDR3 spells CASSQGGGPDTQYF. The CDR3 DNA reads TGTGCCAGCAGCCAGGGGGGTGGGCCAGATACGCAGTATTTT.

This clonotype was picked up a small number of times. The rearrangement joins TRBV5-1 to TRBJ2-1, with D perhaps TRBD2 (6 bases). This CDR3 is 14 amino acids long. The ends were cut back, 7 bases at V and 2 bases at J, with 13 bases in the middle. Germline assignment: CDR1 SGHRS and CDR2 YFSETQ. CDR3 sequence (DNA): TGCGCCAGCCGCCGGGAGATAACCTACAATGAGCAGTTCTTC. Translation: CASRREITYNEQFF.

The chain uses TRBV15 and TRBJ2-5, with D possibly being TRBD2 (6 bases). Germline CDR1 reads LNHNV; CDR2 reads YYDKDF (reference sequence). The CDR3 contains 15 residues. Trimming left V 2 bases short and J 5 bases short, with 15 bases between. CDR3 sequence (DNA): TGTGCCACCAGCAGACCAATAGCGGATAAGGAGACCCAGTACTTC. Translation gives CATSRPIADKETQYF.

This clonotype has just a few counts. The chain employs TRBV28 and TRBJ1-1, with D maybe TRBD1 (6 bases). V lost 6 bases to trimming and J lost 6 bases, with 20 bases between them. The CDR3 spans 15 residues. Per germline, CDR1 MDHEN and CDR2 SYDVKM. In DNA, the CDR3 is TGTGCCAGCAGCCCCCTGGGGGGGCGAGGTTCTGAAGCTTTCTTT. This translates into CASSPLGGRGSEAFF. Based on the CDR3 plus reference TRBV28 and TRBJ1-1, the full variable domain is DVKVTQSSRYLVKRTGEKVFLECVQDMDHENMFWYRQDPGLGLRLIYFSYDVKMKEKGDIPEGYSVSREKKERFSLILESASTNQTSMYLCASSPLGGRGSEAFFGQGTRLTVV.

V and J are TRBV12-3 or TRBV12-4 and TRBJ2-5; D might be TRBD1 (5 bases). This CDR3 contains 12 residues. Deletions cut 6 bases from V and 5 bases from J, with 10 bases between. The CDR3 protein is CASRQGWETQYF. The CDR3 bases are TGTGCCAGCAGGCAGGGTTGGGAGACCCAGTACTTC.

The rearrangement uses TRBV7-2 and TRBJ2-7; D is unresolved. V dropped 0 bases and J dropped 2 bases, with 5 bases sitting between them. This CDR3 comprises 13 residues. The germline CDR1 and CDR2 sequences are SGHTA and FQGNSA. This chain's CDR3 is CASSLAVTYEQYF. The DNA for the CDR3 is TGTGCCAGCAGCTTAGCTGTGACCTACGAGCAGTACTTC.

This rearrangement joins TRBV12-3 or TRBV12-4 to TRBJ2-1; the match to TRBD2 covers 9 bases. The trim removed 7 bases at V and 7 bases at J, leaving 8 bases unmatched. The length of the CDR3 is 14 residues. Here the CDR3 DNA reads TGTGCCAGCACCGTAGCGGGAGTAGTGAATGAGCAGTTCTTC. Amino acid sequence: CASTVAGVVNEQFF.

This clonotype was counted only a few times. CDR3 region: CASSTRIAGGFTDTQYF. For the CDR3, the DNA is TGCGCCAGCAGCACCAGAATAGCGGGAGGTTTCACAGATACGCAGTATTTT. V usage is TRBV5-1 and J usage is TRBJ2-3; TRBD2 matches 10 bases. V lost 4 bases and J lost 2; bases outside the gene matches: 10. Germline CDR1 reads SGHRS; CDR2 reads YFSETQ. CDR3 length: 17 amino acids.

The chain has TRBV6-1 and TRBJ1-1; D possibly corresponds to TRBD1 (5 bases). The CDR3 length is 12 residues. CDR1 is MNHNS, CDR2 SASEGT, per germline. Trimming took off 6 bases at V and 7 bases at J, with 12 bases between the two ends. The CDR3 sequence is CASSSAGGEAFF. The CDR3 region has the DNA TGTGCCAGCAGCTCTGCGGGGGGTGAAGCTTTCTTT.

The gene calls are TRBV11-2 and TRBJ2-3, with TRBD2 matching 7 bases. CDR1 and CDR2 from the germline V gene are SGHAT and FQNNGV. Trimming cost V 1 base and J 0 bases; bases outside gene matches: 4. The CDR3 has 16 amino acids. The CDR3 loop reads CASSLGAGSSTDTQYF. The CDR3 DNA sequence: TGTGCCAGCAGCTTAGGAGCGGGATCTAGCACAGATACGCAGTATTTT.

This clonotype was seen more than once but under ten times. CDR3 sequence reads: CASSRGGPLAHGELFF. The CDR3 region has the DNA TGTGCCAGCAGCAGAGGGGGTCCCCTAGCTCACGGGGAGCTGTTTTTT. The V call is TRBV5-6, the J call TRBJ2-2; maybe TRBD1 (6 bases). This CDR3 contains 16 residues. The V end was cut by 4 bases, the J end by 7 bases, with 20 bases between. Germline V gene sequence: CDR1 SGHDT, CDR2 YYEEEE.

The chain joins TRBV20-1 to TRBJ2-7; D is possibly TRBD2 (6 bases). Germline-derived CDR1 and CDR2 are DFQATT and SNEGSKA (reference sequence). The CDR3 covers 15 residues. V lost 5 bases, J lost 0 bases, and 17 bases lay in between. The CDR3 loop reads CSAGGGRAYSYEQYF. In DNA, the CDR3 is TGCAGTGCTGGGGGAGGTCGGGCCTACTCCTACGAGCAGTACTTC.